These T cell receptor beta chains were read from a single sample in a study of CD8 T cells in Susac syndrome. Via MiXCR, TCRdb re-called the immunoSEQ multiplex PCR reads, giving one row per CDR3 protein. In the table there are about 250,000 distinct CDR3 sequences, 85% to 95% of which are singletons. What was sequenced was CD4+ T cells from PBMCs. The receptors were sampled from a human donor with multiple sclerosis. The CDR3 runs from the conserved cysteine through the conserved F or W. The D gene is left open where the match is weak. Rows give clone size only sometimes, using once, few, many, or a class for an expanded clone.

j_call clone_size d_call v_call cdr3_nt cdr3_aa
TRBJ1-2 - TRBD1 TRBV29-1 TGCAGCGTCGGGGGACAGAACTATGGCTACACCTTC CSVGGQNYGYTF
TRBJ2-5 - TRBD1 TRBV29-1 TGCAGCGCGGACAGGGGTGAGACCCAGTACTTC CSADRGETQYF
TRBJ2-1 - TRBD2 TRBV30 TGTGCTAGAAGCGGGGGAAGTTACAATGAGCAGTTCTTC CARSGGSYNEQFF
TRBJ1-5 - - TRBV20-1 TGCAGTGCTATAGGATTGGTTCTGGCGGGGGGCGGTTTGAGCAATCAGCCCCAGCATTTT CSAIGLVLAGGGLSNQPQHF
TRBJ1-6 - TRBD1 TRBV19 TGTGCCAGTAGTGCACGGGACAGGAAGAATTCACCCCTCCACTTT CASSARDRKNSPLHF
TRBJ2-7 - - TRBV19 TGTGCCAGTAGCGGGGAGACCTACGAGCAGTACTTC CASSGETYEQYF
TRBJ2-5 - - TRBV7-3 TGTGCCAGCAGCTTAAACGGTCTTCGAGAGACCCAGTACTTC CASSLNGLRETQYF
TRBJ2-3 - TRBD2 TRBV5-6 TGTGCCAGCAGCTTGCCCGGGACTAGCGGGGGGCAGTATTTT CASSLPGTSGGQYF
TRBJ2-7 - - TRBV29-1 TGCAGCGTAGCTGATAACCTAGTCGAGCAGTACTTC CSVADNLVEQYF
TRBJ1-6 once - TRBV18 TGTGCCAGCTCACTCAACCGGGGGGCTGGGGGTAATTCACCCCTCCACTTT CASSLNRGAGGNSPLHF
TRBJ2-3 - - TRBV12-3/TRBV12-4 TGTGCCAGCAGTTTCTCAAGACGTACCGATACGCAGTATTTT CASSFSRRTDTQYF
TRBJ2-1 - TRBD2 TRBV3-1 TGTGCCAGCAGCCAGGCACTAGCGGGGGGGCTTAATGAGCAGTTCTTC CASSQALAGGLNEQFF
TRBJ2-3 - - TRBV3-1 TGTGCCAGCAGCGGGCGGGGCGGAGCCACAGATACGCAGTATTTT CASSGRGGATDTQYF
TRBJ2-5 - TRBD1 TRBV20-1 TGCAGTGCTAGATCCCACTCGGGGACAGGGGAGACCCAGTACTTC CSARSHSGTGETQYF
TRBJ1-1 - TRBD1 TRBV5-6 TGTGCCAGCAGCTTGGGGACAGGGGGCTTTCGTGATGTTTTCTTT CASSLGTGGFRDVFF
TRBJ2-3 - - TRBV6-2/TRBV6-3 TGTGCCAGCAGTTTGGGAGACTTTCAGGATACGCAGTATTTT CASSLGDFQDTQYF